This T cell receptor beta chain originates from a study of blood T cell repertoires in COVID-19. Turning to the study itself: PBMCs, B-cell-depleted T cells, or T cells were the source of the cDNA or gDNA that made up the material.

The assay was immunoSEQ multiplex PCR, and TCRdb's table has in-frame clones only and misses some. The sample yields about 86,000 clones, about 89% seen once. Germline CDR1 is LGHDT and CDR2 is YNNKEL (reference sequence). V was shortened by 4 bases and J by 2 bases, with 19 bases between the two germline ends. CDR3 length: 17 amino acids. The source is a woman between 50 and 59 years old with acute COVID-19. Sequencing input: PBMCs or T cells enriched from blood (not recorded which). The chain uses TRBV3-1 (or the pseudogene TRBV3-2) and TRBJ2-3; the D gene is possibly TRBD2 (5 bases). The CDR3 bases are TGTGCCAGCAGCCCCCTAGCCGCACGGGCTTTCACAGATACGCAGTATTTT. It encodes CASSPLAARAFTDTQYF.